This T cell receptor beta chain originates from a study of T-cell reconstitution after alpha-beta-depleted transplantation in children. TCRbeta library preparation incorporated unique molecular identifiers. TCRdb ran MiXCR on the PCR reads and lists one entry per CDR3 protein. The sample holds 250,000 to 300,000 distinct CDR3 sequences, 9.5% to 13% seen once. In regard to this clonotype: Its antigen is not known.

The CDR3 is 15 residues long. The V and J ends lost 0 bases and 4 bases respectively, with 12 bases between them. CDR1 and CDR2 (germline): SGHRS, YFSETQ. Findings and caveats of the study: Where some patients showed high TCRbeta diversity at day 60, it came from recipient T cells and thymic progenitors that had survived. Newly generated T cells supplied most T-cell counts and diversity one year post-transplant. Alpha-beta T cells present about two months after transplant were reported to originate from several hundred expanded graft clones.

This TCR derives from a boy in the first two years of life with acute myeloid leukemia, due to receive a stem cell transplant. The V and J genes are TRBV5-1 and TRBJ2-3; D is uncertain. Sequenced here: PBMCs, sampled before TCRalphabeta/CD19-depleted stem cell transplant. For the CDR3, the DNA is TGCGCCAGCAGCTTGGTAACGCCAGGCCCAGATACGCAGTATTTT. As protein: CASSLVTPGPDTQYF.